Listed below are T cell receptor beta chains from one sample, sequenced in a study of blood T cells in healthy people across ages. TCRdb ran MiXCR on the 5' RACE reads and lists one entry per CDR3 protein. The sample lists about 1.1 million distinct CDR3 sequences, roughly two fifths occurring once. Specimen: blood. Source of these receptors: a man younger than 30 in good health. Both conserved end residues are part of each CDR3. The D gene is left open where the match is weak. Clone size is not always given. Where it is, it says once, few, many or a class for expanded clones.

clone_size	v_call	j_call	d_call	cdr3_aa	cdr3_nt
few	TRBV7-2	TRBJ2-1	TRBD1	CASSSTGVGEQFF	TGTGCCAGCAGCTCCACAGGGGTCGGTGAGCAGTTCTTC
-	TRBV9	TRBJ1-1	-	CASSVGQYSEAFF	TGTGCCAGCAGCGTAGGACAGTATTCTGAAGCTTTCTTT
-	TRBV27	TRBJ2-3	-	CASSLSGQGNAQYF	TGTGCCAGCAGTTTATCGGGGCAGGGAAACGCGCAGTATTTT
-	TRBV20-1	TRBJ1-2	-	CSARDTLAGGYTF	TGCAGTGCTAGAGATACCCTAGCAGGTGGCTACACCTTC
-	TRBV9	TRBJ1-4	-	CASSSLSSTNEKLFF	TGTGCCAGCAGCTCCCTCAGCTCAACTAATGAAAAACTGTTTTTT
few	TRBV25-1	TRBJ2-7	-	CASSEYFGGRYEQYF	TGTGCCAGCAGTGAATATTTTGGGGGCCGTTACGAGCAGTACTTC
-	TRBV30	TRBJ1-1	-	CAWSVTEGSPEAFF	TGTGCCTGGAGTGTAACAGAAGGGTCCCCTGAAGCTTTCTTT
-	TRBV12-3/TRBV12-4	TRBJ1-4	-	CASSFQAAELFF	TGTGCCAGCAGTTTTCAGGCGGCGGAACTGTTTTTT
-	TRBV12-3/TRBV12-4	TRBJ2-7	-	CASKPSGRRGEQYF	TGTGCCAGCAAACCCAGCGGGCGAAGGGGGGAGCAGTACTTC
few	TRBV20-1	TRBJ2-3	-	CSARFAGTDTQYF	TGCAGTGCTAGATTTGCGGGGACAGATACGCAGTATTTT
few	TRBV12-3/TRBV12-4	TRBJ2-7	-	CASSFGVEQYF	TGTGCCAGCAGTTTTGGGGTTGAGCAGTACTTC
-	TRBV12-3/TRBV12-4	TRBJ2-3	TRBD1	CASSARDRGNEYTDTQYF	TGTGCCAGCAGTGCCCGGGACAGGGGCAATGAATACACAGATACGCAGTATTTT
-	TRBV20-1	TRBJ2-3	-	CSARGGGPILTDTQYF	TGCAGTGCTAGAGGAGGCGGACCCATCCTCACAGATACGCAGTATTTT
few	TRBV9	TRBJ1-2	TRBD1	CASSVADREAYGYTF	TGTGCCAGCAGCGTAGCTGACAGGGAAGCCTATGGCTACACCTTC
-	TRBV7-9	TRBJ2-5	-	CASSTPLGPGVRDEQYF	TGTGCCAGCAGCACACCGTTAGGGCCGGGGGTCCGAGATGAGCAGTACTTC
few	TRBV20-1	TRBJ1-2	TRBD1	CSARLAYRGFNYGYTF	TGCAGTGCTAGATTAGCCTACAGGGGATTCAACTATGGCTACACCTTC
-	TRBV2	TRBJ2-1	-	CASRADEQFF	TGTGCCAGCAGGGCGGATGAGCAGTTCTTC
-	TRBV20-1	TRBJ2-1	-	CSARDTLTGYGEQFF	TGCAGTGCTAGAGATACTCTCACAGGGTACGGTGAGCAGTTCTTC
many	TRBV20-1	TRBJ2-5	-	CSARVPSAETQYF	TGCAGTGCTAGAGTTCCCAGCGCGGAGACCCAGTACTTC
-	TRBV4-1	TRBJ1-5	-	CASSQGGTSRLQPQHF	TGCGCCAGCAGCCAAGGAGGGACCTCGCGGCTTCAGCCCCAGCATTTT
few	TRBV20-1	TRBJ1-5	-	CSAPTGMLNQPQHF	TGCAGTGCTCCGACGGGGATGTTGAATCAGCCCCAGCATTTT
-	TRBV7-9	TRBJ2-1	-	CASSISVSYNEQFF	TGTGCCAGCAGCATTAGTGTCTCCTACAATGAGCAGTTCTTC
-	TRBV11-2	TRBJ1-6	TRBD1	CASSYDRDSPLHF	TGTGCCAGCAGCTACGACAGGGACTCACCCCTCCACTTT
-	TRBV4-3	TRBJ2-7	-	CASSPTRSYNEQYF	TGCGCCAGCAGCCCGACTAGGAGCTACAATGAGCAGTACTTC
-	TRBV20-1	TRBJ2-1	TRBD1	CSPSGTGGYNEQFF	TGCAGTCCTTCGGGGACAGGGGGTTACAATGAGCAGTTCTTC
-	TRBV28	TRBJ1-1	-	CASSHEGRGLNTEAFF	TGTGCCAGCAGTCACGAAGGGAGGGGGTTGAACACTGAAGCTTTCTTT
-	TRBV12-3/TRBV12-4	TRBJ2-2	TRBD2	CATLGLAGANTGELFF	TGTGCCACCTTGGGACTAGCGGGGGCCAACACCGGGGAGCTGTTTTTT
-	TRBV7-6	TRBJ1-2	TRBD1	CASSLGGTGEGYTF	TGTGCCAGCAGCTTAGGAGGGACAGGGGAAGGCTACACCTTC
few	TRBV20-1	TRBJ1-4	-	CSATTATNEKLFF	TGCAGTGCGACGACAGCTACTAATGAAAAACTGTTTTTT
-	TRBV20-1	TRBJ2-1	TRBD2	CSARPLSGASSYNEQFF	TGCAGTGCTAGACCACTTAGCGGGGCCAGCTCCTACAATGAGCAGTTCTTC
few	TRBV14	TRBJ2-1	-	CASSQGGGFLGNEQFF	TGTGCCAGCAGCCAAGGCGGTGGTTTTCTCGGGAATGAGCAGTTCTTC
-	TRBV20-1	TRBJ2-1	TRBD1	CSARDRGRGYNEQFF	TGCAGTGCTAGAGATCGGGGCAGGGGGTACAATGAGCAGTTCTTC
-	TRBV28	TRBJ2-3	-	CASSLPGEAYTDTQYF	TGTGCCAGCAGCTTACCAGGGGAGGCGTACACAGATACGCAGTATTTT
-	TRBV25-1	TRBJ2-6	-	CASSHVSHSGANVLTF	TGTGCCAGCAGCCACGTGAGTCACTCTGGGGCCAACGTCCTGACTTTC
many	TRBV5-1	TRBJ2-7	-	CASSIQGFSYEQYF	TGCGCCAGCAGCATACAGGGATTTTCCTACGAGCAGTACTTC
-	TRBV20-1	TRBJ1-2	-	CSARAPLHSHYGYTF	TGCAGTGCTAGAGCTCCCCTTCACTCTCACTATGGCTACACCTTC
few	TRBV7-9	TRBJ1-1	TRBD1	CASSLAVVQGGWDTEAFF	TGTGCCAGCAGCTTAGCGGTTGTGCAGGGGGGCTGGGACACTGAAGCTTTCTTT
-	TRBV4-3	TRBJ2-3	-	CASSQGISGRKDTQYF	TGCGCCAGCAGCCAAGGGATTAGCGGAAGAAAAGATACGCAGTATTTT
-	TRBV7-3	TRBJ1-1	-	CASSSFVGTEAFF	TGTGCCAGCAGCTCCTTCGTGGGGACTGAAGCTTTCTTT
few	TRBV20-1	TRBJ2-5	-	CSSRPIQETQYF	TGCAGCTCTAGACCCATCCAAGAGACCCAGTACTTC
many	TRBV29-1	TRBJ1-4	-	CSVEVTDEKLFF	TGCAGCGTTGAAGTAACGGATGAAAAACTGTTTTTT
-	TRBV6-5	TRBJ1-2	-	CASHGAGVGYTF	TGTGCCTCTCATGGGGCAGGGGTCGGCTACACCTTC
few	TRBV12-3/TRBV12-4	TRBJ2-1	-	CASSTHRKNEQFF	TGTGCCAGCAGTACTCACAGGAAAAATGAGCAGTTCTTC
once	TRBV7-9	TRBJ2-3	TRBD1	CASKAPGQGVDGTDTQYF	TGTGCCAGCAAGGCCCCGGGACAGGGGGTTGACGGCACAGATACGCAGTATTTT
few	TRBV6-5	TRBJ1-2	-	CASHGVTVYGYTF	TGTGCCAGCCATGGGGTAACCGTCTATGGCTACACCTTC
-	TRBV6-2/TRBV6-3	TRBJ2-5	-	CASNKDNYNGQYF	TGTGCCAGCAATAAGGACAACTACAATGGGCAGTACTTC
-	TRBV7-2	TRBJ1-3	TRBD1	CASSLTGDRNTIYF	TGTGCCAGCAGCCTGACAGGGGACCGGAACACCATATATTTT
-	TRBV28	TRBJ2-3	TRBD2	CASSGPSGLTDTQYF	TGTGCCAGCAGCGGGCCTAGCGGACTCACAGATACGCAGTATTTT
few	TRBV20-1	TRBJ2-3	-	CSASPGGQGTDTQYF	TGCAGTGCTAGCCCCGGGGGGCAGGGCACAGATACGCAGTATTTT
-	TRBV28	TRBJ1-1	-	CASSPAAETEAFF	TGTGCCAGCAGTCCCGCAGCGGAAACTGAAGCTTTCTTT
-	TRBV20-1	TRBJ2-7	-	CSAMGGRSYNEQYF	TGCAGTGCTATGGGGGGAAGGTCCTACAATGAGCAGTACTTC
-	TRBV5-1	TRBJ2-3	-	CASSLAEGSTDTQYF	TGCGCCAGCAGCTTGGCCGAGGGCAGCACAGATACGCAGTATTTT
-	TRBV20-1	TRBJ1-2	-	CSARDNRRRTNYGYTF	TGCAGTGCTAGAGACAACAGGCGACGAACAAACTATGGCTACACCTTC
-	TRBV20-1	TRBJ2-3	TRBD1	CSAKGPTGFTGTQYF	TGCAGTGCCAAGGGCCCGACAGGGTTCACAGGTACGCAGTATTTT
many	TRBV20-1	TRBJ2-3	TRBD2	CSAPTAGGEEDTQYF	TGCAGTGCCCCTACGGCGGGGGGGGAGGAAGATACGCAGTATTTT